This T cell receptor (beta chain) was identified in a study of blood T cell repertoires in COVID-19. Looking at the study overall: Specimens from acute and convalescent COVID-19 originated in the United States, Italy and Spain. Sample material is recorded as cDNA or gDNA derived from T cells, B-cell-depleted T cells, or PBMCs.

Libraries were prepared by immunoSEQ multiplex PCR; TCRdb keeps only in-frame clonotypes and omits some of them. The data contain some 200,000 clones, around 82% of them singletons. The sample taken for sequencing was peripheral blood. This sequence originates from a woman aged 70-85 years with acute or convalescent COVID-19.

In DNA, the CDR3 is TGTGCCAGCAGCAGGTGGGCAGCTATGAACACTGAAGCTTTCTTT. Its translation: CASSRWAAMNTEAFF. This chain joins TRBV3-1 (or the pseudogene TRBV3-2) and TRBJ1-1; D is unresolved. Trimming removed 5 bases at V and 0 bases at J, with 13 bases between. This CDR3 region has 15 residues. The germline CDR1 and CDR2 sequences are LGHDT and YNNKEL (reference sequence).